This T cell receptor (beta chain) was captured in a study of T cell changes during pregnancy in multiple sclerosis. Here immunoSEQ multiplex PCR was the method, and the copy in TCRdb shows in-frame clones only, minus some. Counted here are almost 50,000 clones, roughly nine tenths occurring once; the ten biggest clones make up approximately 10%. Per germline, CDR1 SGHVS and CDR2 FQNEAQ. The CDR3 length is 15 residues. Germline trimming cut 0 bases from V and 4 bases from J; bases unmatched to any gene: 2. Material: CD8+ T cells from peripheral blood mononuclear cells, obtained after pregnancy. This rearrangement joins TRBV7-8 to TRBJ2-1; 8 bases fit TRBD1. This receptor was identified in a female donor with multiple sclerosis, enrolled in a pregnancy study. The CDR3 sequence: CASSLAGQVYNEQFF. The CDR3 DNA follows: TGTGCCAGCAGCTTAGCGGGACAGGTTTACAATGAGCAGTTCTTC. The full variable domain, with the rest looked up from reference TRBV7-8 and TRBJ2-1, is GAGVSQSPRYKVAKRGQDVALRCDPISGHVSLFWYQQALGQGPEFLTYFQNEAQLDKSGLPSDRFFAERPEGSVSTLKIQRTQQEDSAVYLCASSLAGQVYNEQFFGPGTRLTVL.